This TCR beta chain was identified during a study of blood T cell repertoires in COVID-19. Study-level background: Spain, Italy and the United States supplied samples that represented acute and convalescent COVID-19. In each case, the material was cDNA or gDNA derived from T cells, B-cell-depleted T cells, or PBMCs.

Under the authors' procedure: Nucleated cell counts were estimated from reference gene primer amplification. The method was immunoSEQ multiplex PCR; TCRdb's version includes in-frame clones alone and lacks a portion of them. V and J calls and clone size are copied from that table; D and trimming were computed from the DNA. The sample holds around 97,000 clones, approximately 82% seen once. The CDR3 totals 14 residues. V was pared by 4 bases and J by 8 bases, with 5 bases of the junction left unmatched. The rearrangement links TRBV5-3 to TRBJ2-1; 11 bases fit TRBD2. Being an ORF, TRBV5-3 has a function that is uncertain. The sequence was collected from an older man with acute or convalescent COVID-19. The sample comprised peripheral blood. The CDR3 sequence: CARSIAGGADEQFF. The CDR3 nucleotides read TGTGCCAGAAGCATAGCGGGGGGGGCGGATGAGCAGTTCTTC.